These T cell receptor beta chains were read from a single sample in a study of tumor-infiltrating lymphocytes in primary liver carcinoma. TCRdb independently ran MiXCR on the multiplex PCR reads; one entry per CDR3 protein. The repertoire holds 300,000 to 400,000 distinct CDR3 sequences, with about 62% as singletons. The sequenced material came from peripheral blood. These receptors were obtained from a man in his forties with primary liver carcinoma and hepatitis B virus infection. The CDR3 runs from the conserved cysteine through the conserved F or W.

V gene	J gene	CDR3 protein
TRBV11-3	TRBJ2-1	CVSTLGRLGEQFF
TRBV19	TRBJ2-7	CASSSPRSGGNEQYF
TRBV6-2/TRBV6-3	TRBJ2-1	CASSYSGVTSGLNEQFF
TRBV30	TRBJ2-1	CAWTPHPRAYNEQFF
TRBV7-9	TRBJ2-2	CASTPVGELFF
TRBV5-6	TRBJ2-7	CASSGIGGAHYEQYF
TRBV12-3/TRBV12-4	TRBJ1-2	CASSLKLANYGYTF
TRBV29-1	TRBJ2-3	CSGRGDTQYF
TRBV6-1	TRBJ2-3	CASTDPGTDAQYF
TRBV29-1	TRBJ2-5	CSVEPGGQGTQYF
TRBV6-5	TRBJ2-5	CASSPVGFKETQYF
TRBV29-1	TRBJ1-1	CSALPGANEAFF
TRBV12-3/TRBV12-4	TRBJ2-1	CARSSPTTSGRNDQFF
TRBV6-2/TRBV6-3	TRBJ2-7	CASSSGTGNYEQYF
TRBV20-1	TRBJ2-7	CSARQGGRDEQYF
TRBV4-1	TRBJ1-3	CASRDRTGSGNTIYF
TRBV4-2	TRBJ1-1	CASGQGQGGGNTEAFF
TRBV28	TRBJ2-3	CASVSGRPYTDTQYF
TRBV28	TRBJ2-1	CASLRDRDYYNEQFF
TRBV6-5	TRBJ2-2	CASSSSGVSFTGELFF
TRBV11-2	TRBJ2-5	CARSLGLVGDQETQYF
TRBV14	TRBJ2-7	CASSQEGRSSGSPFGSYEQYF
TRBV12-3/TRBV12-4	TRBJ1-1	CASSLGSPGVVEAFF
TRBV29-1	TRBJ2-5	CSLRGSGGDLETQYF
TRBV7-9	TRBJ2-1	CASSIRYNEQFF
TRBV6-1	TRBJ2-1	CASSGSGARVQFF